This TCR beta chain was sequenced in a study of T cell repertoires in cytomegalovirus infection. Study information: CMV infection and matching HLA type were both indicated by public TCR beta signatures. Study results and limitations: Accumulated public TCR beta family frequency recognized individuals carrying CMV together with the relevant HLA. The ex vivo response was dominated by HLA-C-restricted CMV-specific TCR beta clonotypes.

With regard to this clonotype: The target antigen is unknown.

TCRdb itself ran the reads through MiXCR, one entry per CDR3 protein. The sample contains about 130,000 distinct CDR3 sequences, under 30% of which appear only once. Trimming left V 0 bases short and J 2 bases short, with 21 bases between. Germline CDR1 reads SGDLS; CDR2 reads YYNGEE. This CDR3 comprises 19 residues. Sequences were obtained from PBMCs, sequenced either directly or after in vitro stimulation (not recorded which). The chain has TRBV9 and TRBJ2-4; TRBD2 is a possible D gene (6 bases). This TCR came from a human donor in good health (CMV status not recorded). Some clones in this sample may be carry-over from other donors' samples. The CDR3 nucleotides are TGTGCCAGCAGCGTAGACGGTCTAGCTCCCGGGGGAACCAAAAACATTCAGTACTTC. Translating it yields CASSVDGLAPGGTKNIQYF.